The rows below give T cell receptor beta chains drawn from one sample of a study of blood T cell repertoires in COVID-19. Sequencing was performed with immunoSEQ multiplex PCR; in TCRdb, only in-frame clones are kept and a portion is missing. The profile shows about 350,000 clones, around 90% of them singletons. The sequenced material came from peripheral blood. The receptors come from a woman aged 60-75 years with COVID-19, enrolled during active disease. Both conserved end residues are part of each CDR3. A D gene is named only where the DNA matches it firmly. Some rows have no size entry. The others give once, few or many, or a class for an expanded clone.

CDR3 DNA,CDR3 protein,D gene,clone size,J gene,V gene
TGTGCCAGCAGCTTAAGCAGGGGGCGGGATGAAAAACTGTTTTTT,CASSLSRGRDEKLFF,TRBD1,.,TRBJ1-4,TRBV7-3
TGTGCCAGCAGTTACTCGCGGCAGGGGGATAACTATGGCTACACCTTC,CASSYSRQGDNYGYTF,TRBD1,.,TRBJ1-2,TRBV6-6
TGTGCCAGCAGTGACACGAGGGTCGGCAGGGGGTATGGCTACACCTTC,CASSDTRVGRGYGYTF,TRBD1,.,TRBJ1-2,TRBV2
TGCGCCAGCAGCCAGGGACAGTTCTCTGGAAACACCATATATTTT,CASSQGQFSGNTIYF,TRBD1,once,TRBJ1-3,TRBV5-1
TGCGCCAGCAGCCAAGAGAGGATGGCGAACACTGAAGCTTTCTTT,CASSQERMANTEAFF,.,.,TRBJ1-1,TRBV4-1
TGCGCCAGCAGCTTGGGCCTTAGGGATAGGGGGACTGAAGCTTTCTTT,CASSLGLRDRGTEAFF,.,.,TRBJ1-1,TRBV5-1
TGTGCCAGCAGCAAGACAGGGGACTATGGCTACACCTTC,CASSKTGDYGYTF,TRBD1,once,TRBJ1-2,TRBV3-1/TRBV3-2
TGCGCCAGCAGCCAAGGTAGTTGGACTGAAGCTTTCTTT,CASSQGSWTEAFF,.,.,TRBJ1-1,TRBV4-1
TGTGCCAGCAGCCCGGGACAGGGACTAGCCAAAAACATTCAGTACTTC,CASSPGQGLAKNIQYF,TRBD1,few,TRBJ2-4,TRBV5-8
TGTGCCAGCAGCCAAGATACGTTCCTCCGACAATATAATTCACCCCTCCACTTT,CASSQDTFLRQYNSPLHF,.,.,TRBJ1-6,TRBV3-1/TRBV3-2
TGTGCCAGCGCCCGGGACAGGAATCAGCCCCAGCATTTT,CASARDRNQPQHF,TRBD1,.,TRBJ1-5,TRBV12-3/TRBV12-4
TGTGCCAGCAGCAACAACAGGGGATTCGTCTCTGTCTACGAGCAGTACTTC,CASSNNRGFVSVYEQYF,.,.,TRBJ2-7,TRBV21-1
TGTGCCAGCAGTACAGGGGGCGCGGATACGCAGTATTTT,CASSTGGADTQYF,TRBD1,.,TRBJ2-3,TRBV6-5
TGTGCCACCCACTCTGGGGGGTCCCATCAGCCCCAGCATTTT,CATHSGGSHQPQHF,.,.,TRBJ1-5,TRBV19
TGTGCCAGCAGCCAAGTGAGACACCCCGTTTCCCTCCACTTT,CASSQVRHPVSLHF,.,.,TRBJ1-6,TRBV14
TGTGCCAGCAGTTTTAGGGAGGGAAACACCATATATTTT,CASSFREGNTIYF,.,.,TRBJ1-3,TRBV12-3/TRBV12-4
TGTGCCAGCAGCTACCTCGACAGGGTTGGTCAGCCCCAGCATTTT,CASSYLDRVGQPQHF,TRBD1,.,TRBJ1-5,TRBV5-5
TGTGCCAGTAGCCCTCTAGCGGGGGGCGTGGAGACCCAGTACTTC,CASSPLAGGVETQYF,TRBD2,.,TRBJ2-5,TRBV19
TGTGCCAGCAGGGTGGGGGGGGGCTACTATGGCTACACCTTC,CASRVGGGYYGYTF,.,.,TRBJ1-2,TRBV6-5
TGTGCCAGCAGCCCCATACAGGGTTTGGGGGGCTACACCTTC,CASSPIQGLGGYTF,.,.,TRBJ1-2,TRBV7-2
TGTGCCAGCAGGCTCCATGCGGGCGAGCAGTTCTTC,CASRLHAGEQFF,.,few,TRBJ2-1,TRBV11-2
TGTGCCAGCAGCTTGACAGGGGGGCGAAACACCATATATTTT,CASSLTGGRNTIYF,TRBD1,.,TRBJ1-3,TRBV5-6
TGTGCCAGCAGCCCAACCCGGGACAGAAATTCACCCCTCCACTTT,CASSPTRDRNSPLHF,TRBD1,once,TRBJ1-6,TRBV7-9
TGTGCCAGCAGTCCTCAATCACAGGTTGGCGGCTACACCTTC,CASSPQSQVGGYTF,.,.,TRBJ1-2,TRBV3-1/TRBV3-2
TGCGCCAGCAGCCCGGAGGGGAATTCACCCCTCCACTTT,CASSPEGNSPLHF,.,.,TRBJ1-6,TRBV5-1
TGTGCCAGCAGTGAAGTGCGGGGTAACACTGAAGCTTTCTTT,CASSEVRGNTEAFF,.,.,TRBJ1-1,TRBV2
TGTGCCATAAGAGAGTTCCGCGGGCCGCTTACGGTTTTTAAGGAGCAGTACTTC,CAIREFRGPLTVFKEQYF,.,.,TRBJ2-7,TRBV11-2
TGTGCCAGCAGCTTAGAGACTGGGAACACCGGGGAGCTGTTTTTT,CASSLETGNTGELFF,.,.,TRBJ2-2,TRBV5-4
TGTGCCAGCAGCTGGGGGATCGGGGGTACGAACACTGAAGCTTTCTTT,CASSWGIGGTNTEAFF,.,.,TRBJ1-1,TRBV7-8
TGTGCCAGCAGCTTGTTGGGAACAGGGAACGAAAAACTGTTTTTT,CASSLLGTGNEKLFF,.,.,TRBJ1-4,TRBV5-6
TGTGCCAGCACCGAGACCGGGGAGCTGTTTTTT,CASTETGELFF,.,.,TRBJ2-2,TRBV7-3
TGTGCCAGCTCACTTTGGGAGGAGAGCTCCTACGAGCAGTACTTC,CASSLWEESSYEQYF,.,.,TRBJ2-7,TRBV18
TGTGCCAGCAGCAACGGACACGTCGGGGAGCTGTTTTTT,CASSNGHVGELFF,.,.,TRBJ2-2,TRBV6-6
TGTGCCAGCAGTATGACTAGCGTCTTAACAGATACGCAGTATTTT,CASSMTSVLTDTQYF,TRBD2,.,TRBJ2-3,TRBV14
TGTGCCAGCAGCTTCAGGAGGAACTCACCCCTCCACTTT,CASSFRRNSPLHF,.,.,TRBJ1-6,TRBV7-2
TGTGCCAGCAGCGGGACAGGAGATGGCTACACCTTC,CASSGTGDGYTF,TRBD1,.,TRBJ1-2,TRBV9
TGTGCCAGCACCTCACAGGGGTCCGGGAACACTGAAGCTTTCTTT,CASTSQGSGNTEAFF,TRBD1,.,TRBJ1-1,TRBV7-8
TGTGCCACCAGAGAGGGGACAGCGAAAAACTATGGCTACACCTTC,CATREGTAKNYGYTF,TRBD1,.,TRBJ1-2,TRBV15
TGTGCCAGCAGCCCAGGGACTAATAACAATGAGCAGTTCTTC,CASSPGTNNNEQFF,TRBD2,once,TRBJ2-1,TRBV7-3
TGTGCCAGCAGGTCGACAGGGATCTATGGCTACACCTTC,CASRSTGIYGYTF,TRBD1,once,TRBJ1-2,TRBV12-3/TRBV12-4
TGTGCCAGCAGTGAGGCAGGGGGGTGGCTCCCCCCGGGAGATACGCAGTATTTT,CASSEAGGWLPPGDTQYF,.,.,TRBJ2-3,TRBV25-1
TGTGCCAGCAGCTTAGGGGGTAGCGGCGGAGAGACCCAGTACTTC,CASSLGGSGGETQYF,.,.,TRBJ2-5,TRBV7-2
TGTGCCAGCAGTCGGACAACCCAGGGGACCGGGGAGCTGTTTTTT,CASSRTTQGTGELFF,.,.,TRBJ2-2,TRBV6-5
TGTGCCACCAGCGTACAGAGGGGGACCATCACTGAAGCTTTCTTT,CATSVQRGTITEAFF,.,.,TRBJ1-1,TRBV15
TGTGCCAGCAGTTCCGGGGGGCGGAAGCTGTTTTTT,CASSSGGRKLFF,.,.,TRBJ1-4,TRBV12-3/TRBV12-4
TGTGCCAGCGTCTCGACTAGCGGAACGTACGAGCAGTACTTC,CASVSTSGTYEQYF,TRBD2,.,TRBJ2-7,TRBV28
TGTGCCAGCAGCTTAGGCGGTTCGTATAGCAATCAGCCCCAGCATTTT,CASSLGGSYSNQPQHF,.,.,TRBJ1-5,TRBV7-9
TGTGCCAGCAGCGAGGACAGGGGACTCACTGAAGCTTTCTTT,CASSEDRGLTEAFF,TRBD1,.,TRBJ1-1,TRBV11-2